This T cell receptor beta chain stems from a study of Ad26.COV2.S vaccination and SARS-CoV-2 variants. Points from the study as a whole: Ad26.COV2.S recipients had broader spike-specific TCRs (P = 0.0014). Non-spike TCR breadth was similar in vaccine and placebo recipients.

Treatment given: 15 to 20 received Ad26.COV2.S at low or high dose, single or two shots; 5 received placebo; per-sample allocation not given. Samples analyzed were those drawn on day 63 after the first vaccine or placebo injection. Recruitment in Boston yielded a donor of adult age, 18-55 years. An Ad26 vector carrying the Wuhan-strain SARS-CoV-2 spike served as the vaccine. A note on this clone: Its target is unknown.

CDR1 and CDR2 (germline): MNHEY, SVGAGI. The CDR3 loop spans 15 amino acids. The V gene lost 5 bases and the J gene lost 0 bases, with 13 bases spanning the gap. Repertoires were generated with immunoSEQ multiplex PCR, while TCRdb's copy carries only in-frame clones and drops some. The sample records about 400,000 clones, roughly 80% being singletons. The sample here was peripheral blood, taken in a trial of Ad26.COV2.S vaccine versus placebo. The clonotype originates from a person between 18 and 65 years old who received the Ad26.COV2.S COVID-19 vaccine or a placebo. This chain connects TRBV6-5 to TRBJ1-2; D perhaps matches TRBD1 (5 bases). The CDR3 DNA sequence: TGTGCCAGCAGTCCACGGGGGTCCCCTAACTATGGCTACACCTTC. Its protein is CASSPRGSPNYGYTF.